A single sample gave rise to the 13 T cell receptor beta chains below, sequenced in a study of blood T cells in healthy people across ages. Then a second PCR, running about 7 to 11 cycles, was carried out with a sample-barcoded 5' primer and a J-beta primer mix. One entry per CDR3 protein results from TCRdb running MiXCR on the 5' RACE reads. The sample includes 1.4 million or so distinct CDR3 sequences, 35% to 45% seen only once; the top ten take 4%. The sequenced material came from blood. These receptor sequences come from a woman younger than 35 in good health.

This clonotype was counted between two and nine times. The rearrangement links TRBV20-1 to TRBJ2-7; D call uncertain. This CDR3 is built from 11 residues. V lost 5 bases and J 4 bases, leaving 9 bases between the germline ends. The germline CDR1 and CDR2 sequences are DFQATT and SNEGSKA (reference sequence). The CDR3 coding sequence is TGCAGTGCTCTGGACCGATACGAGCAGTACTTC. It translates to CSALDRYEQYF.

There are many counts of this clonotype. The V call is TRBV3-1, the J call TRBJ1-3; D is ambiguous. The ends were cut back, 1 base at V and 4 bases at J, with 5 bases in the middle. Per the germline V gene, CDR1 is LGHDT and CDR2 is YNNKEL (reference sequence). The CDR3 has 13 amino acids. The CDR3 DNA is TGTGCCAGCAGCCAAGCAACCGGAAACACCATATATTTT. Protein: CASSQATGNTIYF.

The rearrangement joins TRBV5-5 to TRBJ2-1; a weak D match, TRBD2 (5 bases). V lost 0 bases to trimming and J lost 1 base, with 14 bases between them. Germline CDR1 is SGHKS and CDR2 is YYEKEE (reference sequence). The CDR3 totals 17 residues. The CDR3 loop is CASSLVLLAGSYNEQFF. The CDR3 coding sequence is TGTGCCAGCAGCTTGGTACTGCTAGCCGGTTCCTACAATGAGCAGTTCTTC.

This clonotype showed up just a few times. This chain uses TRBV28 with TRBJ2-7; D not resolved. V was cut by 2 bases and J by 3 bases, with 5 bases left in between. Per germline, CDR1 MDHEN and CDR2 SYDVKM. This CDR3 comprises 12 residues. The CDR3 DNA reads TGTGCCAGCAGTTTACACGGCTACGAGCAGTACTTC. It specifies CASSLHGYEQYF.

The sample holds a few counts of this clonotype. The CDR3 region has the DNA TGTGCCAGCAGCTTAAACCGGCAGCCCCAGCATTTT. This gives the protein CASSLNRQPQHF. The chain joins TRBV7-2 to TRBJ1-5; D not resolved. Germline-derived CDR1 and CDR2 are SGHTA and FQGNSA. Trimming took 2 bases from V and 7 from J, leaving 6 bases between them. This CDR3 region has 12 residues.

This clonotype was detected only a few times. The chain joins TRBV29-1 to TRBJ2-7; D not resolved. The V and J ends lost 3 bases and 4 bases respectively, with 13 bases between them. CDR1 is SQVTM and CDR2 is ANQGSEA in the germline V gene. The CDR3 totals 13 residues. The CDR3 DNA follows: TGCAGCGTTGAGGACCCCAAAAAGTACGAGCAGTACTTC. This gives the protein CSVEDPKKYEQYF.

This clonotype showed up just a few times. This chain joins TRBV19 and TRBJ2-7; 10 bases align to TRBD2. CDR3 length: 14 residues. Germline trimming cut 6 bases from V and 6 bases from J; bases unmatched to any gene: 8. Germline loops: CDR1 LNHDA, CDR2 SQIVND (reference sequence). The CDR3 DNA reads as TGTGCCAGTAGCCGCAGCGGGAGGGCCTTCGAGCAGTACTTC. Its translation: CASSRSGRAFEQYF.

The chain links TRBV7-9 to TRBJ2-4; 9 bases are shared with TRBD1. After removal of 1 base from V and 8 bases from J, the junction contained 3 bases not matched to a gene. Germline V gene lookup returns CDR1 SEHNR and CDR2 FQNEAQ (reference sequence). CDR3 length equals 14 residues. The CDR3 nucleotides are TGTGCCAGCAGCTTAGGGACAGGGGCAGACATTCAGTACTTC. This codes for CASSLGTGADIQYF.

The chain uses TRBV20-1 and TRBJ2-7; 9 bases fit TRBD2. The CDR3 runs to 14 residues. Per germline, CDR1 DFQATT and CDR2 SNEGSKA (reference sequence). V shed 8 bases and J 2 bases; nucleotides not matched to a gene: 10. CDR3 nucleotides: TGCAGTCTAGAGACTAGCGGTGTCCCCTACGAGCAGTACTTC. Its protein product is CSLETSGVPYEQYF.

This clonotype appeared a single time. This chain connects TRBV5-1 to TRBJ1-1; no clear D gene. From germline, CDR1 is SGHRS and CDR2 YFSETQ. V lost 6 bases, J lost 2 bases, and 14 bases lay in between. CDR3 length: 14 amino acids. CDR3 nucleotide sequence: TGCGCCAGCAACTTCGGACCCTCCAACACTGAAGCTTTCTTT. Its protein is CASNFGPSNTEAFF. The full variable domain, in which reference TRBV5-1 and TRBJ1-1 provide the parts outside the CDR3, is KAGVTQTPRYLIKTRGQQVTLSCSPISGHRSVSWYQQTPGQGLQFLFEYFSETQRNKGNFPGRFSGRQFSNSRSEMNVSTLELGDSALYLCASNFGPSNTEAFFGQGTRLTVV.

CDR3 nucleotides: TGCGCCAGCAGCGTCAGTGAGGACACTGAAGCTTTCTTT. Translating gives CASSVSEDTEAFF. The chain recombines TRBV5-1 with TRBJ1-1; D not resolved. Germline-derived CDR1 and CDR2 are SGHRS and YFSETQ. This CDR3 is 13 amino acids long. Trimming cost V 4 bases and J 3 bases, with 10 bases left between them. Full variable domain (missing parts from reference TRBV5-1 and TRBJ1-1): KAGVTQTPRYLIKTRGQQVTLSCSPISGHRSVSWYQQTPGQGLQFLFEYFSETQRNKGNFPGRFSGRQFSNSRSEMNVSTLELGDSALYLCASSVSEDTEAFFGQGTRLTVV.

This chain uses TRBV6-5 with TRBJ2-7, with TRBD2 identical over 9 bases. The germline V gene encodes CDR1 MNHEY and CDR2 SVGAGI. Unmatched junction bases numbered 6, after V lost 6 bases and J lost 0 bases. This CDR3 is 15 amino acids long. The CDR3 sequence is CASSRLADSSYEQYF. Here the CDR3 DNA reads TGTGCCAGCAGCCGACTAGCGGATAGCTCCTACGAGCAGTACTTC.

Only a few counts were recorded for this clonotype. The rearrangement uses TRBV4-3 and TRBJ2-5; 10 positions match TRBD2. The CDR3 totals 17 residues. Unmatched junction bases numbered 7, after V lost 0 bases and J lost 3 bases. Per the germline V gene, CDR1 is LGHNA and CDR2 is YSLEER. Written as DNA, the CDR3 is TGCGCCAGCAGCCAAGATTTTGGGACTAGCGTTGAAGAGACCCAGTACTTC. Its protein product is CASSQDFGTSVEETQYF.